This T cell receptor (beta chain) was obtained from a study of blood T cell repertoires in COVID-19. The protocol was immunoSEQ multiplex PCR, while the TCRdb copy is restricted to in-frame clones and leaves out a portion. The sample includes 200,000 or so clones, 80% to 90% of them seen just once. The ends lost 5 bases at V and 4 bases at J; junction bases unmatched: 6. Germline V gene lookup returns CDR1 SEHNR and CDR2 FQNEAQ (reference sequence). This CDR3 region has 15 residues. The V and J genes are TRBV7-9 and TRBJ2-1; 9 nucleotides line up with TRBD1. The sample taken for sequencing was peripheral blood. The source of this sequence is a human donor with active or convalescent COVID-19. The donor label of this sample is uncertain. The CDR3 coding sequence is TGTGCCAGCAGCATAGGGGACAGGGAATACAATGAGCAGTTCTTC. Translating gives CASSIGDREYNEQFF. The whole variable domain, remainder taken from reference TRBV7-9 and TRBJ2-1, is DTGVSQNPRHKITKRGQNVTFRCDPISEHNRLYWYRQTLGQGPEFLTYFQNEAQLEKSRLLSDRFSAERPKGSFSTLEIQRTEQGDSAMYLCASSIGDREYNEQFFGPGTRLTVL.